This T cell receptor (beta chain) was found in a study of blood T cell repertoires in COVID-19. Across the whole study: Nucleic acid was either cDNA or gDNA, and it came from T cells, B-cell-depleted T cells, or PBMCs.

Here immunoSEQ multiplex PCR was the method, and the copy in TCRdb shows in-frame clones only, minus some. This sample has 170,000 or so clones, with about nine tenths found just once. Sequencing was performed on peripheral blood. This receptor was taken from a man aged 18 to 30 who had recovered from COVID-19.

CDR3 amino acids: CASSLGLAGASYNEQFF. The CDR3 region has the DNA TGTGCCAGCAGCTTAGGACTAGCGGGGGCCTCCTACAATGAGCAGTTCTTC. V usage is TRBV7-9 and J usage is TRBJ2-1, with 12 bases lining up with TRBD2. The length of the CDR3 is 17 residues. Germline trimming cut 1 base from V and 0 bases from J; bases unmatched to any gene: 1. In germline, CDR1 is SEHNR, CDR2 FQNEAQ (reference sequence).